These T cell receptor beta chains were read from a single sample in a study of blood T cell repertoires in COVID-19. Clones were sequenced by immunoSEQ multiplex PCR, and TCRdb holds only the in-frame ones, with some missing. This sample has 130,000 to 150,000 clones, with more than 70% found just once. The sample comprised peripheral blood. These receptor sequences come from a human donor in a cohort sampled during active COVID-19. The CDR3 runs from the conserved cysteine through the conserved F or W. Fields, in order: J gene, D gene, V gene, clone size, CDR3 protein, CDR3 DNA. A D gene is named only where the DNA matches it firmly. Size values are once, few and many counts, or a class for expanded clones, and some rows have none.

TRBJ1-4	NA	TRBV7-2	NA	CASSLDRSTNEKLFF	TGTGCCAGCAGCTTAGACCGGAGCACTAATGAAAAACTGTTTTTT
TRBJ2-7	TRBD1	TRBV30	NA	CAWSLPTGTYEQYF	TGTGCCTGGAGTCTCCCGACAGGGACCTACGAGCAGTACTTC
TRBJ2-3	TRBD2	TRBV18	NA	CASSPTGLASSSGDTQYF	TGTGCCAGCTCACCAACGGGACTAGCGTCCTCATCTGGAGATACGCAGTATTTT
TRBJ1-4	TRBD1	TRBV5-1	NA	CASSFGTDNEKLFF	TGCGCCAGCAGCTTCGGGACAGATAATGAAAAACTGTTTTTT
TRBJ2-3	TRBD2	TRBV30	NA	CAWSLGSGRGNTDTQYF	TGTGCCTGGAGTCTCGGCAGCGGGAGGGGCAACACAGATACGCAGTATTTT
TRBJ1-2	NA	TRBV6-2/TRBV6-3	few	CASSYPQGSAYGYTF	TGTGCCAGCAGTTACCCCCAGGGATCGGCCTATGGCTACACCTTC
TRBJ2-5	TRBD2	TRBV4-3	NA	CASSQETSGQETQYF	TGCGCCAGCAGCCAGGAGACTAGCGGCCAAGAGACCCAGTACTTC
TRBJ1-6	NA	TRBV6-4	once	CASRPGANSPLHF	TGTGCCAGCAGGCCGGGAGCCAATTCACCCCTCCACTTT
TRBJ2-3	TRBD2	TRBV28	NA	CASSLGTSGTDTQYF	TGTGCCAGCAGTTTAGGGACTAGCGGCACAGATACGCAGTATTTT
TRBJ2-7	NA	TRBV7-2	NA	CASSSQTGYEQYF	TGTGCCAGCAGCTCCCAGACAGGCTACGAGCAGTACTTC
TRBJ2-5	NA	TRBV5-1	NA	CASSAPRGRETQYF	TGCGCCAGCAGCGCGCCTCGGGGGAGGGAGACCCAGTACTTC